These T cell receptor beta chains were read from a single sample in a study of blood T cell repertoires in COVID-19. Method: immunoSEQ multiplex PCR; TCRdb's copy keeps in-frame clones and lacks some. The sample records approximately 180,000 clones, 80% to 90% being singletons. The sequenced sample consisted of peripheral blood. The receptors come from a human donor with active or convalescent COVID-19. The donor label of this sample is uncertain. Both conserved end residues are part of each CDR3. The order of the fields is D gene, J gene, clone size, V gene, CDR3 protein, CDR3 DNA. D genes are given only for firm matches. Some rows mark clone size as missing; the rest say once, few, many or name a class of expanded clone.

.,TRBJ2-7,.,TRBV7-2,CASSSVSFYEQYF,TGTGCCAGCAGCTCCGTCTCCTTCTACGAGCAGTACTTC
TRBD1,TRBJ1-2,.,TRBV7-3,CASSPGQSYGYTF,TGTGCCAGCAGCCCGGGACAGTCCTATGGCTACACCTTC
TRBD1,TRBJ1-1,.,TRBV28,CASSLTGTVNTEAFF,TGTGCCAGCAGTCTGACCGGGACAGTGAACACTGAAGCTTTCTTT
.,TRBJ2-5,once,TRBV29-1,CSVDGRLAETQYF,TGCAGCGTTGATGGGAGGCTAGCTGAGACCCAGTACTTC
.,TRBJ1-5,.,TRBV2,CASSRDNDQPQHF,TGTGCCAGCAGTCGGGACAATGATCAGCCCCAGCATTTT
TRBD2,TRBJ2-7,.,TRBV19,CASSWSGGTYEQYF,TGTGCCAGTAGTTGGAGCGGGGGGACCTACGAGCAGTACTTC
.,TRBJ2-7,few,TRBV5-4,CASSWGDGSNEQYF,TGTGCCAGCAGCTGGGGGGACGGGAGCAACGAGCAGTACTTC
.,TRBJ1-1,few,TRBV5-1,CASSQGSLNTEAFF,TGCGCCAGCAGCCAGGGGTCGTTGAACACTGAAGCTTTCTTT
TRBD1,TRBJ2-4,.,TRBV5-5,CASSLNGPGQAVAKNIQYF,TGTGCCAGCAGCCTGAACGGACCAGGACAGGCAGTAGCCAAAAACATTCAGTACTTC
.,TRBJ2-7,.,TRBV4-3,CASSPRSRGTVYEQYF,TGCGCCAGCAGCCCTAGGAGCAGGGGCACAGTTTACGAGCAGTACTTC
.,TRBJ2-3,once,TRBV20-1,CSASIVVVRPGTDTQYF,TGCAGTGCTAGTATCGTGGTCGTCCGTCCGGGTACAGATACGCAGTATTTT
.,TRBJ2-3,once,TRBV29-1,CSVAGPDTQYF,TGCAGCGTCGCAGGGCCAGATACGCAGTATTTT
.,TRBJ2-7,.,TRBV9,CASSRLEGFSYEQYF,TGTGCCAGCAGCCGACTCGAAGGTTTTTCCTACGAGCAGTACTTC
.,TRBJ2-1,.,TRBV10-3,CAIRDLRGTKGRDEQFF,TGTGCCATCAGGGACCTCCGTGGGACAAAGGGGCGAGATGAGCAGTTCTTC
.,TRBJ2-2,.,TRBV27,CASSLVAAGELFF,TGTGCCAGCAGTTTAGTGGCAGCCGGGGAGCTGTTTTTT
TRBD1,TRBJ2-7,.,TRBV19,CASQGAGQGAGEQYF,TGTGCCAGTCAGGGGGCGGGACAGGGGGCAGGCGAGCAGTACTTC
.,TRBJ2-5,.,TRBV12-3/TRBV12-4,CASSRPGTQYF,TGTGCCAGCAGCCGGCCGGGGACCCAGTACTTC
TRBD1,TRBJ2-7,once,TRBV11-1,CASNPLRDRVYEQYF,TGTGCCAGCAATCCCCTCCGGGACAGAGTCTACGAGCAGTACTTC
TRBD1,TRBJ2-2,.,TRBV7-2,CASTPQGMNTGELFF,TGTGCCAGCACCCCACAGGGGATGAACACCGGGGAGCTGTTTTTT
TRBD2,TRBJ2-1,.,TRBV11-3,CASSFRGTSGIYNEQFF,TGTGCCAGCAGCTTCAGAGGGACTAGCGGGATTTACAATGAGCAGTTCTTC
TRBD2,TRBJ2-7,few,TRBV15,CATSRSGSSYEQYF,TGTGCCACCAGCAGAAGCGGGAGCTCCTACGAGCAGTACTTC
TRBD1,TRBJ1-4,.,TRBV10-3,CAISESGTDNEKLFF,TGTGCCATCAGTGAGTCCGGGACAGATAATGAAAAACTGTTTTTT
TRBD2,TRBJ2-1,.,TRBV15,CATSRKAGGLDEQFF,TGTGCCACCAGCAGAAAAGCGGGGGGTCTCGATGAGCAGTTCTTC
TRBD1,TRBJ1-2,.,TRBV5-1,CASSLGRQGRGYTF,TGCGCCAGCAGCCTGGGCCGACAGGGCCGCGGCTACACCTTC
.,TRBJ2-7,.,TRBV5-6,CASSFNGFTYEQYF,TGTGCCAGCAGCTTTAACGGGTTTACCTACGAGCAGTACTTC
TRBD2,TRBJ2-1,.,TRBV9,CASSTTSGGYNEQFF,TGTGCCAGCAGCACGACTAGCGGGGGGTACAATGAGCAGTTCTTC
.,TRBJ1-2,.,TRBV20-1,CSARDRGTETF,TGCAGTGCTAGAGATCGGGGGACGGAAACCTTC
.,TRBJ2-5,.,TRBV20-1,CSAGGETQYF,TGCAGTGCTGGGGGGGAGACCCAGTACTTC
TRBD1,TRBJ2-7,.,TRBV13,CASSWFTGALSNEQYF,TGTGCCAGCAGCTGGTTCACAGGGGCTCTTTCCAACGAGCAGTACTTC
.,TRBJ2-7,.,TRBV3-1/TRBV3-2,CASSQGRWSSYEQYF,TGTGCCAGCAGCCAAGGGCGGTGGAGCTCCTACGAGCAGTACTTC
TRBD2,TRBJ2-1,once,TRBV25-1,CASSETRPWGGYNEQFF,TGTGCCAGCAGTGAAACCCGCCCCTGGGGGGGCTACAATGAGCAGTTCTTC
TRBD1,TRBJ2-1,.,TRBV2,CANCRGTGGANEQFF,TGTGCCAATTGCCGTGGGACAGGGGGGGCCAATGAGCAGTTCTTC
TRBD2,TRBJ2-1,.,TRBV23-1,CASSQRTPYSGSPYNEQFF,TGCGCCAGCAGTCAAAGGACACCCTATAGCGGGAGCCCCTACAATGAGCAGTTCTTC
TRBD1,TRBJ2-3,.,TRBV30,CAWMRGQGLDTQYF,TGTGCCTGGATGAGGGGGCAGGGCCTAGATACGCAGTATTTT
.,TRBJ1-6,.,TRBV7-9,CASSFFGVNSPLHF,TGTGCCAGCAGCTTTTTCGGGGTTAATTCACCCCTCCACTTT
TRBD2,TRBJ2-5,.,TRBV10-2,CASSQGLAGDKETQYF,TGCGCCAGCAGTCAAGGACTAGCGGGAGATAAAGAGACCCAGTACTTC
TRBD1,TRBJ1-5,.,TRBV29-1,CSCQGGEGQPQHF,TGCAGTTGTCAGGGGGGTGAGGGTCAGCCCCAGCATTTT
.,TRBJ1-4,.,TRBV6-5,CASRDGVNEKLFF,TGTGCCAGCAGAGACGGAGTTAATGAAAAACTGTTTTTT
.,TRBJ1-4,.,TRBV7-9,CASSPPGGPGVKLFF,TGTGCCAGCAGCCCACCCGGGGGTCCGGGTGTAAAACTGTTTTTT
.,TRBJ2-7,.,TRBV28,CASTDSSYEQYF,TGTGCCAGCACGGACAGCTCCTACGAGCAGTACTTC
.,TRBJ2-6,.,TRBV27,CASSLRVGESTSGANVLTF,TGTGCCAGCAGTTTAAGAGTCGGGGAGAGTACGTCTGGGGCCAACGTCCTGACTTTC
TRBD1,TRBJ1-5,.,TRBV27,CASSLRQGQPQHF,TGTGCCAGCAGTTTACGACAGGGGCAGCCCCAGCATTTT
TRBD1,TRBJ2-5,.,TRBV7-2,CASSAGQGKGTQYF,TGTGCCAGCAGCGCCGGACAGGGGAAGGGGACCCAGTACTTC
TRBD2,TRBJ2-5,.,TRBV18,CASSPSLAGETQYF,TGTGCCAGCTCACCGAGCCTAGCGGGCGAGACCCAGTACTTC